These 15 T cell receptor beta chains were all obtained from the same sample, sequenced in a study of T cells in Graves' hyperthyroidism and ophthalmopathy. TCR beta CDR3 sequences were amplified from RNA transcripts. TCR CDR3 underwent first-round RT-PCR with the HTBI primer set. From the multiplex PCR reads, TCRdb called clonotypes with MiXCR, one entry per CDR3 protein. Of approximately 510,000 distinct CDR3 sequences in the sample, around 43% were seen once. The sequenced sample consisted of peripheral blood or thyroid tissue (not recorded which). These TCRs come from an adult woman with Graves' disease, either hyperthyroidism or ophthalmopathy (not recorded which).

The chain joins TRBV2 to TRBJ2-5; TRBD2 agrees at 12 bases. Germline CDR1 and CDR2: SNHLY and FYNNEI. The CDR3 has 18 residues. V dropped 7 bases and J dropped 5; count of bases not matched to a gene: 17. CDR3 protein: CASTRSTSGSTGGETQYF. CDR3 in DNA: TGTGCCAGCACCCGGTCGACTAGCGGGAGCACGGGAGGGGAGACCCAGTACTTC.

The CDR3 DNA reads as TGTGCCAGCAGCTTGTTCGGAACCAACAATCAGCCCCAGCATTTT. This sequence encodes CASSLFGTNNQPQHF. This sequence joins TRBV5-5 and TRBJ1-5; no firm D call. In germline, CDR1 is SGHKS, CDR2 YYEKEE (reference sequence). The CDR3 extends over 15 amino acids. Between the trimmed V and J ends, which lost 1 base and 3 bases, there was a span of 11 bases.

This clonotype has more than one count but fewer than ten. The chain recombines TRBV7-2 with TRBJ2-5; unclear D gene. Between the trimmed V and J ends, which lost 5 bases and 4 bases, there was a span of 11 bases. This CDR3 region has 13 residues. Germline V lookup: CDR1 SGHTA, CDR2 FQGNSA. The CDR3 DNA reads as TGTGCCAGCAGCCCTGGACGGATAGAGACCCAGTACTTC. This sequence encodes CASSPGRIETQYF.

This clonotype was seen a handful of times. The chain links TRBV5-4 to TRBJ2-2, with D possibly being TRBD2 (5 bases). V was trimmed by 4 bases and J by 2 bases, leaving 15 bases between them. This CDR3 is built from 16 residues. From germline, CDR1 is SGHNT and CDR2 YYREEE (reference sequence). The CDR3 DNA is TGTGCCAGCAGCGGCTGGACTGAGGTCAACACCGGGGAGCTGTTTTTT. It yields the protein CASSGWTEVNTGELFF.

This sequence joins TRBV29-1 and TRBJ2-7; 9 bases are a match to TRBD1. V gave up 6 bases and J gave up 6 bases; unmatched junction bases: 9. The germline CDR1 and CDR2 sequences are SQVTM and ANQGSEA. The CDR3 length is 13 residues. In DNA, the CDR3 is TGCAGCGTGCAAGCGGGACAGGGCTCCGAGCAGTACTTC. This gives the protein CSVQAGQGSEQYF.

The rearrangement joins TRBV10-3 to TRBJ1-2; D remains ambiguous. CDR3 length: 15 amino acids. V dropped 0 bases and J dropped 5 bases, with 13 bases sitting between them. The germline CDR1 and CDR2 sequences are ENHRY and SYGVKD. CDR3 sequence reads: CAISESKAESYGYTF. The CDR3 DNA sequence: TGTGCCATCAGTGAGTCGAAGGCAGAATCTTATGGCTACACCTTC.

The chain employs TRBV7-6 and TRBJ1-6, with 11 bases fitting TRBD1. The CDR3 has 16 amino acids. The V gene's germline CDR1 is SGHVS and CDR2 FNYEAQ. V dropped 0 bases and J dropped 8; count of bases not matched to a gene: 3. The CDR3 spells CASSLAGQGADSPLHF. CDR3 coding DNA: TGTGCCAGCAGCTTAGCCGGACAGGGGGCTGATTCACCCCTCCACTTT.

This clonotype was recorded at least ten times. The rearrangement joins TRBV28 to TRBJ1-2, with 9 bases that match TRBD1. This CDR3 is built from 15 residues. Germline V gene sequence: CDR1 MDHEN, CDR2 SYDVKM. Losses at the gene ends were 6 bases for V and 7 bases for J; bases not matched to a gene: 12. CDR3 amino acids: CASSQSTGTGFGYTF. The CDR3 nucleotides read TGTGCCAGCAGCCAATCCACCGGGACAGGGTTTGGCTACACCTTC.

The V and J genes are TRBV27 and TRBJ1-6; TRBD1 is a possible D gene (6 bases). The germline CDR1 and CDR2 sequences are MNHEY and SMNVEV (reference sequence). The germline V and J ends were trimmed by 5 bases and 14 bases, with 13 bases remaining between them. The CDR3 is 12 amino acids. CDR3 loop: CASSGRGLALHF. The CDR3 DNA follows: TGTGCCAGCAGTGGCAGGGGTTTGGCCCTCCACTTT.

Details on this clonotype: Germline is not matched at one junction end, which may reflect a read error. The chain combines TRBV7-2 with TRBJ1-2; TRBD1 matches 10 bases. The germline V gene encodes CDR1 SGHTA and CDR2 FQGNSA. CDR3 length: 15 amino acids. CDR3 sequence: CASSLFGTGAYGYTF. The DNA for the CDR3 is TGCGCCAGCAGCTTGTTCGGGACAGGGGCGTATGGCTACACCTTC.

This clonotype was seen a single time. The rearrangement uses TRBV7-6 and TRBJ1-1; D is possibly TRBD1 (5 bases). The length of the CDR3 is 18 residues. V lost 5 bases, J lost 1 base, and 23 bases lay in between. CDR1 is SGHVS, CDR2 FNYEAQ, per germline. The CDR3 here is CASSPHAGRRGGNTEAFF. CDR3 nucleotides: TGTGCCAGCAGCCCACATGCGGGTCGACGGGGGGGGAACACTGAAGCTTTCTTT.

This clonotype was seen at least ten times. The rearrangement links TRBV7-2 to TRBJ2-7; 9 bases match TRBD2. Germline V lookup: CDR1 SGHTA, CDR2 FQGNSA. V dropped 1 base and J dropped 6; count of bases not matched to a gene: 7. This CDR3 has 15 amino acids. The CDR3 DNA reads TGTGCCAGCAGCTTAGGCGGCGGGAGGGCCTCCGAGCAGTACTTC. Translation gives CASSLGGGRASEQYF.

V gene TRBV7-9 combines with J gene TRBJ1-2; D call uncertain. The CDR3 covers 14 residues. V was pared by 5 bases and J by 5 bases, with 15 bases between. Germline CDR1 and CDR2: SEHNR and FQNEAQ (reference sequence). In DNA, the CDR3 is TGTGCCAGCAGCCGTCAGACGGCGAGATATGGCTACACCTTC. Translated, it gives CASSRQTARYGYTF.

This chain uses TRBV12-3 or TRBV12-4 with TRBJ1-2; D is ambiguous. The germline V and J ends were trimmed by 5 bases and 9 bases, with 22 bases remaining between them. The CDR3 runs to 15 residues. CDR3 coding DNA: TGTGCCAGCAGTATCATAGCGGGAGGGCCTATCAGCTACACCTTC. Protein sequence: CASSIIAGGPISYTF.

This clonotype showed up many times. The V gene is TRBV3-1, the J gene TRBJ1-2; D unresolved. V was pared by 3 bases and J by 2 bases, with 7 bases between. Germline V CDR1 and CDR2: LGHDT, YNNKEL (reference sequence). This CDR3 contains 13 residues. CDR3 loop: CASSHAPNYGYTF. CDR3 sequence (DNA): TGTGCCAGCAGCCACGCCCCGAACTATGGCTACACCTTC.